The rows below give T cell receptor beta chains drawn from one sample of a study of T cells in Graves' hyperthyroidism and ophthalmopathy. Each CDR3 protein is one row after TCRdb ran MiXCR on the multiplex PCR reads. The data hold 350,000 or so distinct CDR3 sequences, with 15% to 20% observed a single time. The source material was blood. These receptors originate from a woman aged 40-49 years with Graves' ophthalmopathy. CDR3s include the opening cysteine and the closing phenylalanine or tryptophan. Fields, in order: V gene, CDR3 length, D gene, J gene, CDR3 protein. The D gene is left open where the match is weak.

>TRBV4-2|16|TRBD2|TRBJ2-7
CASSQTSGGFSYEQYF
>TRBV6-4|14|NA|TRBJ1-6
CASSYSSEDSPLHF
>TRBV6-1|12|NA|TRBJ2-2
CAIAAFTGELFF
>TRBV12-3/TRBV12-4|16|TRBD2|TRBJ2-5
CASSLWASGRRETQYF
>TRBV6-2/TRBV6-3|16|NA|TRBJ2-2
CASSYSNTGRTGELFF
>TRBV6-1|13|TRBD1|TRBJ2-5
CASSRGYQETQYF
>TRBV12-3/TRBV12-4|15|TRBD2|TRBJ2-7
CASSHTSGIAYEQYF
>TRBV4-2|17|TRBD1|TRBJ2-7
CASSQDPGQGGAYEQYF
>TRBV29-1|12|TRBD1|TRBJ2-7
CSGMGQHYEQYF
>TRBV6-5|12|NA|TRBJ1-1
CASSHRHTEAFF
>TRBV7-2|14|TRBD1|TRBJ2-7
CASSLAYRGYEQYF
>TRBV30|12|TRBD1|TRBJ1-5
CAWSQQGKPQHF
>TRBV20-1|15|TRBD1|TRBJ1-2
CSARGLGQGDYGYTF
>TRBV6-2/TRBV6-3|16|TRBD2|TRBJ2-2
CASSSLAGGATGELFF
>TRBV6-1|17|NA|TRBJ2-4
CASSEAAAGQVKNIQYF
>TRBV5-1|17|TRBD2|TRBJ2-5
CASMAGLAGDGGETQYF
>TRBV28|16|TRBD2|TRBJ2-7
CASREAGTSGKRKQYF
>TRBV20-1|12|NA|TRBJ2-5
CSASRQGETQYF
>TRBV7-8|15|TRBD1|TRBJ1-5
CASSLGQGARQPQHF
>TRBV12-3/TRBV12-4|16|TRBD1|TRBJ1-5
CASSPTDRGWDQPQHF
>TRBV6-5|13|NA|TRBJ1-2
CASSCSAGRGYIF
>TRBV28|14|NA|TRBJ2-7
CASNVRRGLEEQYF
>TRBV20-1|10|NA|TRBJ2-7
CSGASYEQYF
>TRBV28|15|TRBD1|TRBJ1-5
CASRRQGASNQPQHF
>TRBV7-8|14|NA|TRBJ1-2
CASSDSWPGYGYTF
>TRBV4-3|15|NA|TRBJ2-7
CASSQGTGAAYEQYF
>TRBV6-1|15|NA|TRBJ1-1
CASREPGQGNTEAFF
>TRBV3-2|16|NA|TRBJ2-3
CASSQDDSWRTDTQYF
>TRBV10-3|13|NA|TRBJ1-1
CAISEGMNTEAFF
>TRBV9|15|NA|TRBJ2-5
CASSVDNRETGTQYF
>TRBV20-1|14|NA|TRBJ1-1
CSANTGLLNTEAFF
>TRBV4-1|16|NA|TRBJ2-1
CASSRQGRAGDGEQFF
>TRBV6-4|17|TRBD1|TRBJ1-5
CASSPSLPGTVKQPQHF
>TRBV7-2|13|NA|TRBJ1-2
CASSQDRYYGYSF
>TRBV10-2|15|NA|TRBJ2-7
CASSSQDRYTYEQYF
>TRBV6-1|13|NA|TRBJ1-6
CASRDKSGSPLHF
>TRBV10-1|16|TRBD2|TRBJ2-5
CASSESRLAGGETQYF
>TRBV6-5|14|NA|TRBJ1-1
CASSLFTQNTEAFF
>TRBV28|17|TRBD2|TRBJ2-7
CASSLEKLAGRWYEQYF
>TRBV19|15|NA|TRBJ1-1
CASRYRTLANTEAFF
>TRBV20-1|12|NA|TRBJ1-2
CSTRDGTIGYTF
>TRBV20-1|12|NA|TRBJ2-7
CNARDWTYEQYF
>TRBV5-1|15|NA|TRBJ2-7
CASSLGRDRSGEQYF
>TRBV6-5|15|NA|TRBJ2-5
CASSYRGREIGTQYF
>TRBV28|14|NA|TRBJ2-5
CASSVVLGEETQYF
>TRBV7-2|15|NA|TRBJ1-3
CASSKQGFHTDTIYF
>TRBV11-2|15|NA|TRBJ1-6
CTSSFTDPGTATLHF
>TRBV12-3/TRBV12-4|14|NA|TRBJ2-5
CASSPRGRGETQYF
>TRBV28|16|TRBD2|TRBJ2-5
CATTRPGLAVQETQYF
>TRBV28|15|TRBD1|TRBJ2-5
CASSDQGTAQETQYF